The 5 T cell receptor beta chains listed next were all sequenced from one sample in a study of blood T cell repertoires in COVID-19 (TCRdb year 2020). Library construction relied on the immunoSEQ multiplex PCR assay. TCRdb holds this immuneACCESS table with in-frame rearrangements only. Some clones are missing; in checked studies, unresolved V genes explain under half, and the rest has no known cause. The table for this sample lists 200,000 to 250,000 clones; around 88% of them were counted only once. The ten largest account for approximately 6% of the sample. Sequenced: peripheral blood. The source of these receptors is a young woman with COVID-19, enrolled during active disease.

The chain is built from TRBV5-1 and TRBJ1-3; D possibly corresponds to TRBD1 (5 bases). Trimming took 0 bases from V and 2 from J, leaving 9 bases between them. CDR1 SGHRS and CDR2 YFSETQ come from the germline V gene. CDR3 length equals 15 residues. The CDR3 nucleotides read TGCGCCAGCAGCTTGGGACAGATTACTGGAAACACCATATATTTT. Its translation is CASSLGQITGNTIYF.

The chain couples TRBV5-6 to TRBJ1-2; D not certain. The CDR3 has 14 residues. V was trimmed by 0 bases and J by 0 bases, leaving 6 bases between them. CDR1 SGHDT and CDR2 YYEEEE come from the germline V gene. The CDR3 region is CASSLEPANYGYTF. As DNA, the CDR3 is TGTGCCAGCAGCTTGGAACCAGCTAACTATGGCTACACCTTC. The full variable domain, completed using reference TRBV5-6 and TRBJ1-2, is DAGVTQSPTHLIKTRGQQVTLRCSPKSGHDTVSWYQQALGQGPQFIFQYYEEEERQRGNFPDRFSGHQFPNYSSELNVNALLLGDSALYLCASSLEPANYGYTFGSGTRLTVV.

The rearrangement joins TRBV19 to TRBJ1-2; 9 nucleotides line up with TRBD1. V shed 4 bases and J 1 base; nucleotides not matched to a gene: 1. Germline V gene data show CDR1 as LNHDA and CDR2 as SQIVND (reference sequence). The CDR3 sequence is 14 residues long. This CDR3 reads CASSTTGGNYGYTF. CDR3 DNA: TGTGCCAGTAGTACGACAGGGGGTAACTATGGCTACACCTTC.

V usage is TRBV11-2 and J usage is TRBJ1-1; 8 nucleotides match TRBD1. Germline values: CDR1 SGHAT, CDR2 FQNNGV. The ends lost 2 bases at V and 6 bases at J; junction bases unmatched: 8. CDR3 length: 15 amino acids. Written as DNA, the CDR3 is TGTGCCAGCAGCTTAAGCCAGGGGGCAGGAGCTGAAGCTTTCTTT. Its translation is CASSLSQGAGAEAFF.

The CDR3 loop is CASSQDRGAGYGYTF. Written as DNA, the CDR3 is TGCGCCAGCAGCCAAGACAGGGGCGCGGGCTATGGCTACACCTTC. The V and J genes are TRBV4-3 and TRBJ1-2; D is perhaps TRBD1 (6 bases). Per germline, CDR1 LGHNA and CDR2 YSLEER. Trimming stripped 0 bases from V and 4 bases from J, with 12 bases between. The CDR3 length is 15 residues.